The 2 T cell receptor beta chains in this list originate from one sample, sequenced in a study of long-term antiretroviral therapy in people with HIV. The run of the v3.0 immunoSEQ assay was at survey level. The protocol was immunoSEQ multiplex PCR, while the TCRdb copy is restricted to in-frame clones and leaves out a portion. The sample includes about 6,000 clones, roughly 80% seen only once; the top ten take roughly 16%. The sequencing here drew on unsorted PBMCs, taken 0.5 years before starting antiretroviral therapy. The receptors here all came from a man in his forties with HIV.

The genes are TRBV4-3 and TRBJ2-7, with D maybe TRBD1 (5 bases). The CDR3 has 13 residues. CDR1 and CDR2 (germline): LGHNA, YSLEER. The ends were cut back, 0 bases at V and 3 bases at J, with 6 bases in the middle. The CDR3 spells CASSQDRVYEQYF. The DNA of the CDR3 is TGCGCCAGCAGCCAAGACAGGGTCTACGAGCAGTACTTC.

This clone has a single count. V and J are TRBV7-8 and TRBJ1-2; possibly TRBD1 for D (5 bases). The V gene's germline CDR1 is SGHVS and CDR2 FQNEAQ. This CDR3 region has 14 residues. V lost 7 bases and J lost 7, with 19 bases in between. The CDR3, as DNA: TGTGCCAGCAACAGAGACAGTCCTCCAACTGGCTACACCTTC. Amino acids: CASNRDSPPTGYTF.